Shown below are 21 T cell receptor beta chains from a single sample sequenced in a study of cytomegalovirus exposure and HLA in healthy donors. Researchers ran the PCR with 60 Vbeta and 13 Jbeta primers. Sequencing used immunoSEQ multiplex PCR; TCRdb keeps in-frame clones, though not all of them. The sample shows some 210,000 clones, approximately 82% of them seen only once. The sequencing sample was made of PBMCs. Source of these receptors: a woman in her fifties or sixties in good health and CMV-seropositive.

The chain links TRBV19 to TRBJ1-4; D remains ambiguous. The V gene lost 5 bases and the J gene lost 1 base, with 17 bases spanning the gap. The CDR3 contains 17 residues. Germline V gives CDR1 LNHDA, CDR2 SQIVND (reference sequence). CDR3 amino acids: CASSLTSSWRTNEKLFF. CDR3 coding DNA: TGTGCCAGTAGTTTGACCTCTTCCTGGAGAACTAATGAAAAACTGTTTTTT.

This sequence joins TRBV7-2 and TRBJ2-5; possibly TRBD2 for D (5 bases). V lost 0 bases and J 5 bases, leaving 10 bases between the germline ends. Per the germline V gene, CDR1 is SGHTA and CDR2 is FQGNSA. CDR3 size: 14 residues. CDR3 region: CASSLAGGWETQYF. The CDR3 DNA reads TGTGCCAGCAGCTTAGCGGGCGGGTGGGAGACCCAGTACTTC.

V usage is TRBV10-2 and J usage is TRBJ1-3; 7 bases line up with TRBD1. The CDR3 covers 14 residues. Germline trimming cut 6 bases from V and 3 bases from J; bases unmatched to any gene: 5. The germline CDR1 and CDR2 sequences are WSHSY and SAAADI. The DNA of the CDR3 is TGCGCCAGCAGAAATCAGGGGGTTGGAAACACCATATATTTT. It codes for CASRNQGVGNTIYF.

This sequence joins TRBV29-1 and TRBJ1-2; the D gene is possibly TRBD1 (5 bases). Looked up from germline, CDR1 is SQVTM and CDR2 is ANQGSEA. V was clipped by 5 bases and J by 6 bases, with 10 bases between them. This CDR3 has 11 residues. CDR3 sequence: CSVTGGDGYTF. The DNA for the CDR3 is TGCAGCGTTACGGGGGGGGATGGCTACACCTTC.

This sequence joins TRBV19 and TRBJ1-5; the D is unclear. The CDR3 totals 14 residues. Deletions cut 3 bases from V and 7 bases from J, with 13 bases between. Germline CDR1 reads LNHDA; CDR2 reads SQIVND (reference sequence). The CDR3 nucleotides are TGTGCCAGTAGTATTGGCCGGGAACCACAGCCCCAGCATTTT. Amino acids: CASSIGREPQPQHF.

J is TRBJ2-2 and V is TRBV5-1; D may be TRBD1 (6 bases). Germline V lookup: CDR1 SGHRS, CDR2 YFSETQ. The V gene lost 4 bases and the J gene lost 2 bases, with 12 bases spanning the gap. This CDR3 region has 15 residues. CDR3 in DNA: TGCGCCAGCAGCCCCGGGACAACTAACACCGGGGAGCTGTTTTTT. As protein: CASSPGTTNTGELFF.

This clone was counted only a few times. This rearrangement joins TRBV5-1 to TRBJ2-3, with TRBD2 matching 10 bases. Germline values: CDR1 SGHRS, CDR2 YFSETQ. V was pared by 3 bases and J by 1 base, with 2 bases of the junction left unmatched. CDR3 length equals 15 residues. The DNA for the CDR3 is TGCGCCAGCAGCTGGGGGACTAGCGGCACAGATACGCAGTATTTT. The encoded protein is CASSWGTSGTDTQYF.

The rearrangement uses TRBV13 and TRBJ2-5, with a weak D call TRBD2 (5 bases). V gave up 4 bases and J gave up 5 bases, with 11 bases separating them. The germline V gene encodes CDR1 PRHDT and CDR2 FYEKMQ (reference sequence). This CDR3 has 13 amino acids. The CDR3 sequence is CASSSKRSETQYF. The CDR3 DNA sequence: TGTGCCAGCAGCTCTAAGCGGTCGGAGACCCAGTACTTC.

The chain links TRBV11-1 to TRBJ2-1, with D possibly TRBD2 on 5 matching bases. In germline, CDR1 is SGHAT, CDR2 FQDESV (reference sequence). This CDR3 contains 14 residues. The V end lost 6 bases, the J end lost 4 bases, and 13 bases lay between the germline ends. Here the CDR3 reads CASSPERGYNEQFF. The CDR3 DNA reads TGTGCCAGCAGTCCCGAACGGGGTTACAATGAGCAGTTCTTC.

This sequence joins TRBV27 and TRBJ1-2, with a weak D call TRBD1 (6 bases). Trimming shortened V by 0 bases and J by 7 bases, and 12 bases separated the two germline ends. Per the germline V gene, CDR1 is MNHEY and CDR2 is SMNVEV (reference sequence). The CDR3 runs to 14 residues. CDR3 sequence (DNA): TGTGCCAGCAGTTTATCGTACAGGGTTCGTGGCTACACCTTC. Translation: CASSLSYRVRGYTF.

The chain uses TRBV13 and TRBJ1-5; 8 bases are shared with TRBD1. This CDR3 is built from 15 residues. Trimming cost V 5 bases and J 4 bases; bases outside gene matches: 7. Germline values: CDR1 PRHDT, CDR2 FYEKMQ (reference sequence). For the CDR3, the DNA is TGTGCCAGCAGCATTGGGACAGGTCAGAATCAGCCCCAGCATTTT. It yields the protein CASSIGTGQNQPQHF.

The rearrangement joins TRBV27 to TRBJ2-3; 8 bases line up with TRBD1. In germline, CDR1 is MNHEY, CDR2 SMNVEV (reference sequence). The trim removed 7 bases at V and 0 bases at J, leaving 6 bases unmatched. The CDR3 totals 15 residues. Written as DNA, the CDR3 is TGTGCCAGCACTCAGACAGGGGCGAGCACAGATACGCAGTATTTT. Protein: CASTQTGASTDTQYF.

The count of this clone is one. In DNA form, the CDR3 reads TGTGCCAGCTCACCTTCGACAGGAACCTCCTACGAGCAGTACTTC. Translation: CASSPSTGTSYEQYF. The chain joins TRBV18 to TRBJ2-7, with a weak D call TRBD1 (6 bases). CDR3 size: 15 residues. Per the germline V gene, CDR1 is KGHSH and CDR2 is LQKENI. V was shortened by 3 bases and J by 0 bases, with 12 bases between the two germline ends.

This rearrangement joins TRBV5-6 to TRBJ2-2, with D unclear. Germline V lookup: CDR1 SGHDT, CDR2 YYEEEE. CDR3 size: 13 residues. The V gene lost 5 bases and the J gene lost 1 base, with 6 bases spanning the gap. CDR3 in DNA: TGTGCCAGCAGGCCCAGGAACACCGGGGAGCTGTTTTTT. Translation: CASRPRNTGELFF. The full variable domain, its missing parts supplied by reference TRBV5-6 and TRBJ2-2, is DAGVTQSPTHLIKTRGQQVTLRCSPKSGHDTVSWYQQALGQGPQFIFQYYEEEERQRGNFPDRFSGHQFPNYSSELNVNALLLGDSALYLCASRPRNTGELFFGEGSRLTVL.

The genes are TRBV10-2 and TRBJ1-1; D is unclear. CDR1 and CDR2 from the germline V gene are WSHSY and SAAADI. V was cut by 10 bases and J by 0 bases, with 15 bases left in between. The CDR3 loop spans 14 amino acids. The CDR3 DNA is TGCGCCAAGGAAAAGAGAGGAATGAACACTGAAGCTTTCTTT. Its translation is CAKEKRGMNTEAFF.

The rearrangement links TRBV11-3 to TRBJ2-3; 13 positions agree with TRBD2. V lost 5 bases, J lost 0 bases, and 5 bases stayed unmatched. Germline assignment: CDR1 SGHNT and CDR2 YENEEA. CDR3 length equals 17 residues. CDR3 protein: CASSTGLAGSSTDTQYF. The CDR3 region has the DNA TGTGCCAGCAGCACGGGACTAGCGGGGTCTAGCACAGATACGCAGTATTTT.

CDR3 DNA sequence: TGTGCCAGTAGTCCGCAGACAGGGGGCGCGGTTGACTATGGCTACACCTTC. This codes for CASSPQTGGAVDYGYTF. The chain employs TRBV19 and TRBJ1-2, with 10 nucleotides matching TRBD1. The CDR3 has 17 amino acids. Germline loops: CDR1 LNHDA, CDR2 SQIVND (reference sequence). Unmatched junction bases numbered 12, after V lost 5 bases and J lost 3 bases.

The chain uses TRBV5-6 and TRBJ2-7; 7 bases map to TRBD1. V lost 1 base and J lost 3; bases outside the gene matches: 4. The CDR3 length is 14 residues. The V gene's germline CDR1 is SGHDT and CDR2 YYEEEE. The CDR3 sequence: CASSLRQGRYEQYF. The CDR3, as DNA: TGTGCCAGCAGCTTGAGACAGGGTCGCTACGAGCAGTACTTC.

V is TRBV19 and J is TRBJ1-1, with 7 nucleotides matching TRBD1. From germline, CDR1 is LNHDA and CDR2 SQIVND (reference sequence). J lost 7 bases, V lost 9 bases, and 8 bases had no gene match. This CDR3 has 12 amino acids. CDR3 protein: CASADRDSEAFF. CDR3 in DNA: TGTGCCAGCGCCGACAGGGATAGTGAAGCTTTCTTT.

The gene calls are TRBV6-1 and TRBJ1-4; D possibly corresponds to TRBD1 (5 bases). This CDR3 has 13 residues. The V end lost 2 bases, the J end lost 13 bases, and 14 bases lay between the germline ends. Germline CDR1 MNHNS, CDR2 SASEGT. CDR3 in amino acids: CASSEIMAGRLFF. The CDR3 nucleotides are TGTGCCAGCAGTGAAATTATGGCAGGGCGACTGTTTTTT.

J is TRBJ1-5 and V is TRBV19; TRBD1 is a possible D gene (6 bases). The germline gives CDR1 LNHDA, CDR2 SQIVND (reference sequence). This CDR3 is 15 amino acids long. V was trimmed by 6 bases and J by 2 bases, leaving 14 bases between them. The CDR3 region is CASRDQGWGNQPQHF. In DNA form, the CDR3 reads TGTGCCAGTAGGGATCAGGGGTGGGGCAATCAGCCCCAGCATTTT.